These 4 T cell receptor beta chains were all obtained from the same sample, sequenced in a study of T cells in Graves' hyperthyroidism and ophthalmopathy. From RNA transcripts, TCR beta CDR3 regions were amplified. The primer set for the first-round RT-PCR of the TCR CDR3 was HTBI. TCRdb reanalysed the multiplex PCR reads using MiXCR and keeps one entry per CDR3 protein. The sample lists almost 600,000 distinct CDR3 sequences, about half occurring once. Input material: peripheral blood or thyroid tissue (not recorded which). These receptors came from a woman between 18 and 30 years old with Graves' hyperthyroidism.

This clonotype occurred many times. The CDR3 DNA reads TGTGCCAGCAGTTACGTAGCGGGAGAAGACGAGCAGTACTTC. Translated: CASSYVAGEDEQYF. The chain uses TRBV6-6 and TRBJ2-7, with TRBD2 matching over 9 bases. V dropped 2 bases and J dropped 5; count of bases not matched to a gene: 4. This CDR3 is built from 14 residues. Germline V gene sequence: CDR1 MNHNY, CDR2 SVGAGI (reference sequence).

The chain recombines TRBV14 with TRBJ2-5, with a tentative D call TRBD1 (5 bases). V was trimmed by 3 bases and J by 1 base, leaving 12 bases between them. CDR3 size: 15 residues. Germline V gene data show CDR1 as SGHDN and CDR2 as FVKESK. CDR3 amino acids: CASSQGRSPQETQYF. CDR3 nucleotide sequence: TGTGCCAGCAGCCAGGGGCGGAGCCCCCAAGAGACCCAGTACTTC.

The rearrangement joins TRBV7-3 to TRBJ2-3; 8 nucleotides align to TRBD2. V shed 3 bases, J shed 1 base, and the junction held 6 bases outside the gene matches. Per the germline V gene, CDR1 is SGHTA and CDR2 is FQGTGA. This CDR3 comprises 16 residues. CDR3 region: CASSFTAGGGTDTQYF. The CDR3 DNA sequence: TGTGCCAGCAGCTTCACTGCGGGAGGTGGCACAGATACGCAGTATTTT.

V usage is TRBV2 and J usage is TRBJ2-1; 10 bases line up with TRBD2. The CDR3 has 13 amino acids. CDR1 is SNHLY and CDR2 is FYNNEI in the germline V gene. After removal of 5 bases from V and 8 bases from J, the junction contained 3 bases not matched to a gene. The CDR3 sequence: CASSLAGGDEQFF. The CDR3, as DNA: TGTGCCAGCAGTTTAGCGGGAGGAGATGAGCAGTTCTTC.